This T cell receptor beta chain derives from a study of vaccination effects on CD4 cells after COVID-19. Antigen-specific CD4+ T cell clonotypes were called by their expansion after viral peptide-pool culture in ViraFEST. Isolating CD4+ T cells followed approximately nine days of culture. The participants, recipients of two vaccine doses, got either BNT162b2 or mRNA-1273. Of note for this clone: Its antigen is currently unknown.

CDR1 SGHKS and CDR2 YYEKEE come from the germline V gene (reference sequence). With 6 bases removed from V and 11 bases from J, the gap between germline ends came to 26 bases. The CDR3 consists of 15 residues. Study findings and constraints: Early post-infection timepoints were missing from the study, which also had few convalescent patients.

Repertoires were generated with immunoSEQ multiplex PCR, while TCRdb's copy carries only in-frame clones and drops some. The table lists roughly 41,000 clones, under 85% of them singletons, with less than 15% in the top ten. This receptor was taken from a human donor who received a COVID-19 vaccine. Sequences were derived from CD4+ T cells from PBMCs cultured with HCoV-OC43 spike peptides, sampled after COVID-19 vaccination. The subset denotes: HCoV-OC43 spike overlapping peptide pool stimulation. The chain employs TRBV5-5 and TRBJ1-1; D possibly corresponds to TRBD1 (5 bases). CDR3 in amino acids: CASTPQWGSQAEAFF. DNA of the CDR3: TGTGCCAGCACCCCCCAGTGGGGCTCCCAAGCGGAGGCTTTCTTT.